This is a list of T cell receptor beta chains from one sample in a study of blood T cell repertoires in COVID-19. The protocol was immunoSEQ multiplex PCR, while the TCRdb copy is restricted to in-frame clones and leaves out a portion. The sample lists some 200,000 clones; 75% to 90% were seen once. The specimen sequenced was PBMCs or T cells enriched from blood (not recorded which). The source is a woman younger than 45 who had recovered from COVID-19. CDR3s leave out the opening cysteine and the closing phenylalanine or tryptophan.

>TRBV30|TRBJ1-6
AATGGSSYNSPLH
>TRBV30|TRBJ1-2
AWRGANYGYT
>TRBV2|TRBJ1-2
ASSDTRQTNYGYT
>TRBV4-2|TRBJ1-2
ASSQDAGQGGYGYT
>TRBV18|TRBJ2-1
ASSPGNEQF
>TRBV7-8|TRBJ1-2
ASSLNRVNYGYT
>TRBV19|TRBJ2-5
ASSAQGLETQY
>TRBV30|TRBJ1-5
AWSGGWTGRQPQH
>TRBV28|TRBJ2-1
ASSPSGRGSYNEQF
>TRBV20-1|TRBJ2-7
SAKQVNEQY
>TRBV10-2|TRBJ2-1
ASTPTDRGLYNEQF
>TRBV11-1|TRBJ1-2
ASSFGGANYGYT
>TRBV30|TRBJ2-7
AWSPDLDNSYEQY
>TRBV10-3|TRBJ2-7
ATSEGGGGQY
>TRBV7-2|TRBJ2-1
ASSQDTEQF
>TRBV11-2|TRBJ1-1
ASSLNRDNSINEAF
>TRBV29-1|TRBJ1-2
SVESDRLDYGYT
>TRBV7-3|TRBJ2-3
ASSLNAGDTQY
>TRBV7-9|TRBJ1-2
ASSSTVQGNYGYT
>TRBV15|TRBJ2-5
ATSSYARVEEETQY
>TRBV20-1|TRBJ1-1
SASSALWGEQSTEAF
>TRBV4-3|TRBJ1-1
ASSQGLMNTEAF
>TRBV24-1|TRBJ2-5
ATRGRGQETQY
>TRBV19|TRBJ2-3
ASSTGTGRDTQY
>TRBV27|TRBJ2-1
ASTNYLGEQF
>TRBV6-2/TRBV6-3|TRBJ1-2
ASSAAGTGADYGYT
>TRBV19|TRBJ1-5
ASSIDATGFGINQPQH
>TRBV9|TRBJ1-2
ASSARQGIDYGYT
>TRBV6-4|TRBJ2-3
ASSASGDTDTQY
>TRBV3-1/TRBV3-2|TRBJ2-7
ASSQGFREY
>TRBV15|TRBJ1-2
ATSRDRRGGPRGYT
>TRBV5-1|TRBJ1-5
ASSLASGNQPQH
>TRBV15|TRBJ1-1
ATSPDRWVPEAF
>TRBV5-6|TRBJ2-3
ASSLERLWDTQY
>TRBV9|TRBJ2-3
ASSAPLGAGGPLGTDTQY
>TRBV28|TRBJ1-5
ASSLLPGTRSNQPQH
>TRBV29-1|TRBJ2-7
SVGTSGSGEY
>TRBV30|TRBJ1-2
AWTGFLGYT
>TRBV7-9|TRBJ1-6
ASSLGGDNSPLH
>TRBV7-8|TRBJ2-7
ASSSGQGREQY